Presented here are 19 T cell receptor beta chains from one specimen sequenced in a study of monozygotic twins with inflammatory bowel disease. Using the 5' RACE reads, TCRdb records one entry per CDR3 protein without DNA. In all, the sample yields roughly 150,000 distinct CDR3 sequences. The sequenced material came from blood. The receptors shown here come from a human donor with ulcerative colitis or Crohn's disease, or a healthy co-twin of an affected twin (not recorded which).

J is TRBJ2-7 and V is TRBV20-1. From germline, CDR1 is DFQATT and CDR2 SNEGSKA (reference sequence). CDR3 size: 12 residues. The CDR3 region is CSARGFYYEQYF.

The rearrangement links TRBV5-6 to TRBJ2-4; TCRdb proposes TRBD1, but this gene call is untestable without DNA. The CDR3 runs 15 residues. CDR1 and CDR2 (germline): SGHDT, YYEEEE. The CDR3 sequence: CASSFTGTDKNIQYF.

The rearrangement joins TRBV18 to TRBJ2-7; TCRdb's D call, TRBD2, is unchecked because there is no DNA. This CDR3 has 15 amino acids. Per germline, CDR1 KGHSH and CDR2 LQKENI. CDR3 amino acids: CASSPGLAGVFEQYF.

The chain is built from TRBV20-1 and TRBJ1-5; TCRdb names TRBD1, which stays unverified in the absence of DNA. Germline-derived CDR1 and CDR2 are DFQATT and SNEGSKA (reference sequence). There are 15 residues in the CDR3. Here the CDR3 reads CSAPTLQGANQPQHF.

The V and J genes are TRBV7-7 and TRBJ2-1; with no DNA, the TCRdb D assignment of TRBD2 cannot be verified. CDR3 length: 15 residues. Per the germline V gene, CDR1 is SSHAT and CDR2 is FNYEAQ (reference sequence). The CDR3 loop is CASSLAAGGYNEQFF.

The genes are TRBV7-9 and TRBJ2-3; TCRdb's D gene call, TRBD2, goes unchecked for lack of DNA. Germline-derived CDR1 and CDR2 are SEHNR and FQNEAQ (reference sequence). CDR3 length equals 17 residues. CDR3 sequence: CASSPSRGNSGIDTQYF. Full variable domain (remainder filled in from reference TRBV7-9 and TRBJ2-3): DTGVSQNPRHKITKRGQNVTFRCDPISEHNRLYWYRQTLGQGPEFLTYFQNEAQLEKSRLLSDRFSAERPKGSFSTLEIQRTEQGDSAMYLCASSPSRGNSGIDTQYFGPGTRLTVL.

The V and J genes are TRBV7-9 and TRBJ2-3. Germline CDR1 and CDR2: SEHNR and FQNEAQ (reference sequence). The CDR3 contains 15 residues. The CDR3 here is CASSHQDWRTDTQYF. The variable domain in full, with the rest retrieved from reference TRBV7-9 and TRBJ2-3, is DTGVSQNPRHKITKRGQNVTFRCDPISEHNRLYWYRQTLGQGPEFLTYFQNEAQLEKSRLLSDRFSAERPKGSFSTLEIQRTEQGDSAMYLCASSHQDWRTDTQYFGPGTRLTVL.

The chain uses TRBV7-8 and TRBJ2-7. The germline gives CDR1 SGHVS, CDR2 FQNEAQ. CDR3 size: 12 residues. CDR3: CASSASVYEQYF.

V usage is TRBV6-5 and J usage is TRBJ1-2; the TRBD1 assignment by TCRdb is unverifiable without DNA. Germline V lookup: CDR1 MNHEY, CDR2 SVGAGI. The CDR3 has 13 residues. The CDR3 region is CASRDRGWSGYTF.

The V gene is TRBV7-2, the J gene TRBJ2-7; the TCRdb D gene call, TRBD1, has no DNA to confirm it. Germline-derived CDR1 and CDR2 are SGHTA and FQGNSA. The CDR3 extends over 15 amino acids. CDR3 in amino acids: CASSSLQGTTYEQYF.

V gene TRBV29-1 combines with J gene TRBJ2-1. CDR3 length equals 12 residues. CDR1 is SQVTM, CDR2 ANQGSEA, per germline. The CDR3 spells CSTRGSYNEQFF.

The chain employs TRBV3-1 and TRBJ2-3; no DNA is available, so the TRBD2 call from TCRdb remains unchecked. The CDR3 is 14 amino acids. Germline values: CDR1 LGHDT, CDR2 YNNKEL (reference sequence). CDR3 amino acids: CASTISGETDTQYF.

The V gene is TRBV7-2, the J gene TRBJ2-3; no DNA is available, so the TRBD2 call from TCRdb remains unchecked. There are 14 residues in the CDR3. Germline V gene data show CDR1 as SGHTA and CDR2 as FQGNSA. The chain's CDR3 is CASSQTSDTDTQYF.

V gene TRBV29-1 combines with J gene TRBJ2-5. There are 16 residues in the CDR3. Germline loops: CDR1 SQVTM, CDR2 ANQGSEA. The CDR3 sequence is CSVATTIINQVETQYF. Drawing the rest from reference TRBV29-1 and TRBJ2-5, the complete variable domain is SAVISQKPSRDICQRGTSLTIQCQVDSQVTMMFWYRQQPGQSLTLIATANQGSEATYESGFVIDKFPISRPNLTFSTLTVSNMSPEDSSIYLCSVATTIINQVETQYFGPGTRLLVL.

The chain uses TRBV6-1 and TRBJ1-5. Germline V gene sequence: CDR1 MNHNS, CDR2 SASEGT. This CDR3 has 15 amino acids. This CDR3 is CASSGGGVSNQPQHF.

The chain links TRBV20-1 to TRBJ2-3; the D call of TRBD2 rests on TCRdb alone, since no DNA is present to check it. The germline gives CDR1 DFQATT, CDR2 SNEGSKA (reference sequence). This CDR3 spans 15 amino acids. This chain's CDR3 is CSASGSGAGTDTQYF.

The chain employs TRBV18 and TRBJ1-1. CDR1 KGHSH and CDR2 LQKENI come from the germline V gene. The CDR3 totals 15 residues. CDR3: CASSQLGLVNTEAFF. Filled out from reference TRBV18 and TRBJ1-1, the complete variable domain reads NAGVMQNPRHLVRRRGQEARLRCSPMKGHSHVYWYRQLPEEGLKFMVYLQKENIIDESGMPKERFSAEFPKEGPSILRIQQVVRGDSAAYFCASSQLGLVNTEAFFGQGTRLTVV.

The J gene is TRBJ2-1, the V gene TRBV11-2; absent DNA, TCRdb's TRBD1 call cannot be checked. CDR1 is SGHAT, CDR2 FQNNGV, per germline. The CDR3 runs to 16 residues. The CDR3 here is CASSWGSGQGKNEQFF.

This chain connects TRBV14 to TRBJ2-6; TCRdb indicates TRBD1, and absent DNA this call remains unverified. This CDR3 spans 17 amino acids. Germline CDR1 SGHDN, CDR2 FVKESK. The CDR3 loop reads CASSHNFGQSGANVLTF.